Listed below are T cell receptor beta chains from one sample, sequenced in a study of radiation and T cells in renal cell carcinoma. Some clones are missing from TCRdb's copy, which holds only in-frame ones; the method was immunoSEQ multiplex PCR. This sample yields 140,000 to 150,000 clones, of which around nine tenths are seen a single time; 17% belongs to the top ten. The sequencing here drew on blood, taken from a patient whose treatment included radiotherapy and nephrectomy. The receptors were sampled from a woman between 50 and 59 years old with renal cell carcinoma. Both conserved end residues are part of each CDR3. D genes are given only for firm matches. Some rows mark clone size as missing; the rest say once, few, many or name a class of expanded clone.

j_gene,v_gene,abundance,d_gene,CDR3aa,CDR3nt
TRBJ1-4,TRBV10-3,NA,TRBD1,CAISAGTGLGEKLFF,TGTGCCATCAGCGCCGGGACAGGGTTAGGCGAAAAACTGTTTTTT
TRBJ1-2,TRBV4-3,NA,NA,CASSWGGFGYTF,TGCGCCAGCAGCTGGGGGGGCTTTGGCTACACCTTC
TRBJ1-2,TRBV6-5,NA,NA,CASSAGTTYGYTF,TGTGCCAGCAGTGCAGGGACCACTTATGGCTACACCTTC
TRBJ1-5,TRBV6-1,NA,TRBD1,CASSEDRRRIQPQHF,TGTGCCAGCAGCGAGGACAGGAGGCGTATTCAGCCCCAGCATTTT
TRBJ2-7,TRBV7-2,NA,TRBD1,CASSLPGTGIYEQYF,TGTGCCAGCAGCCTTCCCGGGACAGGGATTTACGAGCAGTACTTC
TRBJ1-2,TRBV20-1,few,NA,CSASLYGYTF,TGCAGTGCTAGTCTCTATGGCTACACCTTC
TRBJ1-6,TRBV19,NA,NA,CASRIMQGPLGSPLHF,TGTGCCAGCCGAATAATGCAGGGGCCCTTGGGGTCACCCCTCCACTTT
TRBJ1-1,TRBV5-4,NA,NA,CASSLGIAGAMNTEAFF,TGTGCCAGCAGCTTAGGGATCGCAGGGGCTATGAACACTGAAGCTTTCTTT
TRBJ1-4,TRBV28,NA,NA,CASSPPDRREKLFF,TGTGCCAGCAGTCCCCCAGATCGCCGTGAAAAACTGTTTTTT
TRBJ2-5,TRBV7-2,few,TRBD1,CASSYRQGYQETQYF,TGTGCCAGCAGCTACCGACAGGGCTATCAAGAGACCCAGTACTTC
TRBJ2-4,TRBV6-5,NA,NA,CASSVQRLTKNIQYF,TGTGCCAGCAGCGTACAAAGGTTGACCAAAAACATTCAGTACTTC
TRBJ2-2,TRBV5-1,once,TRBD2,CASRIAGGTGELFF,TGCGCCAGCAGAATAGCGGGTGGGACCGGGGAGCTGTTTTTT
TRBJ2-1,TRBV6-6,NA,NA,CASSYSRTDEQFF,TGTGCCAGCAGTTACTCGAGGACCGATGAGCAGTTCTTC
TRBJ1-4,TRBV7-9,NA,NA,CASSLGVSEKLFF,TGTGCCAGCAGCCTGGGAGTATCCGAAAAACTGTTTTTT
TRBJ2-3,TRBV5-1,NA,NA,CASSSLMGLANTDTQYF,TGCGCCAGCAGCTCGCTTATGGGGCTAGCGAACACAGATACGCAGTATTTT
TRBJ2-1,TRBV6-6,NA,TRBD2,CASRGLAGTDEQFF,TGTGCCAGCAGGGGACTAGCGGGAACCGATGAGCAGTTCTTC
TRBJ2-3,TRBV2,NA,NA,CASSEYRNTQYF,TGTGCCAGCAGTGAATATAGGAATACGCAGTATTTT
TRBJ2-3,TRBV7-2,NA,TRBD2,CASSEEGEGTQYF,TGTGCCAGCAGCGAGGAAGGGGAGGGTACGCAGTATTTT
TRBJ2-7,TRBV18,NA,NA,CASSPLAGIPYEQYF,TGTGCCAGCTCACCACTGGCAGGGATCCCCTACGAGCAGTACTTC
TRBJ1-2,TRBV11-2,NA,TRBD1,CASSLSRGGLYGYTF,TGTGCCAGCAGCTTAAGCAGGGGGGGACTATATGGCTACACCTTC
TRBJ1-6,TRBV28,NA,NA,CASRSNSPLHF,TGTGCCAGCCGTTCCAATTCACCCCTCCACTTT
TRBJ2-6,TRBV29-1,NA,NA,CSVASAGANVLTF,TGCAGCGTTGCGTCAGCTGGGGCCAACGTCCTGACTTTC
TRBJ2-7,TRBV10-1,NA,NA,CASSESDSSYEQYF,TGCGCCAGCAGTGAGTCTGATTCGAGCTACGAGCAGTACTTC
TRBJ2-7,TRBV28,once,NA,CASTTPVFIHEQYF,TGTGCCAGCACTACCCCGGTGTTCATCCACGAGCAGTACTTC
TRBJ1-1,TRBV30,NA,NA,CAWIRLNPMGHTEAFF,TGTGCCTGGATCCGCCTTAATCCCATGGGTCACACTGAAGCTTTCTTT
TRBJ1-3,TRBV5-5,NA,NA,CASSSVGGGNTIYF,TGTGCCAGCAGCTCAGTAGGGGGTGGAAACACCATATATTTT
TRBJ2-7,TRBV21-1,NA,NA,CASLEQYF,TGTGCCAGCCTGGAGCAGTACTTC
TRBJ2-3,TRBV2,NA,NA,CASSENVSGGTDTQYF,TGTGCCAGCAGTGAAAATGTTAGCGGCGGCACAGATACGCAGTATTTT
TRBJ2-7,TRBV4-3,NA,NA,CASSAQSYEQYF,TGCGCCAGCAGCGCGCAATCCTACGAGCAGTACTTC
TRBJ2-1,TRBV5-1,NA,NA,CASSPGRMTNEQFF,TGCGCCAGCAGTCCGGGGAGGATGACTAATGAGCAGTTCTTC
TRBJ2-7,TRBV19,once,TRBD2,CASSIGLAGNYEQYF,TGTGCCAGTAGTATCGGACTAGCGGGAAACTACGAGCAGTACTTC
TRBJ2-1,TRBV7-2,NA,TRBD2,CASSSLGLAQYNEQFF,TGTGCCAGCAGTTCTCTCGGACTAGCGCAGTACAATGAGCAGTTCTTC
TRBJ2-3,TRBV7-2,once,NA,CASANKRGAGTDTQYF,TGTGCCAGTGCCAATAAGAGGGGAGCGGGCACAGATACGCAGTATTTT
TRBJ2-7,TRBV5-1,NA,NA,CASSLSGLSYEQYF,TGCGCCAGCAGCTTGTCAGGGCTCTCCTACGAGCAGTACTTC
TRBJ2-3,TRBV4-3,NA,NA,CASSQDRGSTDTQYF,TGCGCCAGCAGCCAAGATAGGGGTAGCACAGATACGCAGTATTTT
TRBJ1-2,TRBV4-3,NA,NA,CASSQDSGYYGYTF,TGCGCCAGCAGCCAAGATTCCGGTTACTATGGCTACACCTTC
TRBJ2-6,TRBV14,NA,NA,CASSLAGGANVLTF,TGTGCCAGCAGCCTTGCGGGAGGGGCCAACGTCCTGACTTTC
TRBJ2-2,TRBV18,NA,TRBD2,CASSPGLAGAGAGELFF,TGTGCCAGCTCACCAGGGCTAGCGGGAGCGGGGGCCGGGGAGCTGTTTTTT
TRBJ1-4,TRBV15,NA,NA,CATSRGTVKNEKLFF,TGTGCCACCAGCAGAGGGACAGTTAAAAATGAAAAACTGTTTTTT
TRBJ2-3,TRBV5-1,once,TRBD1,CASSITGADTQYF,TGCGCCAGCAGCATCACAGGGGCAGATACGCAGTATTTT
TRBJ1-5,TRBV27,NA,NA,CASGAGLNQPQHF,TGTGCCAGCGGAGCGGGGCTTAATCAGCCCCAGCATTTT
TRBJ2-5,TRBV7-2,NA,NA,CASSLESRGMAAQYF,TGTGCCAGCAGCTTAGAGTCCAGGGGAATGGCGGCCCAGTACTTC